This T cell receptor beta chain is drawn from a study of T cells in Graves' hyperthyroidism and ophthalmopathy. TCR beta CDR3 region amplification was performed from RNA transcripts. The study used the HTBI primer set for a first-round RT-PCR of the TCR CDR3. TCRdb itself ran the multiplex PCR reads through MiXCR, one entry per CDR3 protein. Counted here are fewer than 550,000 distinct CDR3 sequences, 15% to 19% occurring once; the ten biggest clones make up around 7.3%. Criteria for exclusion of patients were uncontrolled infection, other autoimmune disease, pregnancy or lactation. Per germline, CDR1 DFQATT and CDR2 SNEGSKA (reference sequence). Trimming pared 3 bases from V and 3 bases from J, leaving 9 bases between. The CDR3 loop spans 13 amino acids. This clonotype is a singleton in its sample.

Material: blood. The TCR comes from a woman younger than 35 with Graves' hyperthyroidism. This chain joins TRBV20-1 and TRBJ1-5; D is undetermined. CDR3 in amino acids: CSARQLINQPQHF. In DNA form, the CDR3 reads TGCAGTGCTAGGCAACTGATCAATCAGCCCCAGCATTTT.